The 15 T cell receptor beta chains presented below share a single source sample, sequenced in a study of blood T cell repertoires in COVID-19. Profiled with immunoSEQ multiplex PCR; TCRdb holds only in-frame clones, not every one. The sample has 75,000 to 90,000 clones, under 80% seen once; the top ten hold roughly a third. The sequenced sample was peripheral blood. Source of these receptors: a man in his 60s with COVID-19, enrolled during active disease.

This clone was observed a handful of times. The chain employs TRBV19 and TRBJ1-1, with a weak D call TRBD1 (5 bases). The CDR3 consists of 13 residues. Germline assignment: CDR1 LNHDA and CDR2 SQIVND (reference sequence). V lost 6 bases and J lost 4, with 12 bases in between. The CDR3 bases are TGTGCCAGTAGCCACGTTAGGGGCACTGAAGCTTTCTTT. Translation: CASSHVRGTEAFF.

The J gene is TRBJ2-2, the V gene TRBV7-9; 9 bases align to TRBD1. Germline V gene data show CDR1 as SEHNR and CDR2 as FQNEAQ (reference sequence). Trimming removed 2 bases from V and 5 bases from J; junction bases left unmatched: 3. The length of the CDR3 is 15 residues. DNA for the CDR3: TGTGCCAGCAGCTTAACAGGGGGCGCGACCGGGGAGCTGTTTTTT. It yields the protein CASSLTGGATGELFF.

The chain joins TRBV30 to TRBJ2-5; 8 nucleotides align to TRBD2. V gave up 0 bases and J gave up 5 bases; unmatched junction bases: 11. Germline V gene sequence: CDR1 GTSNPN, CDR2 SVGIG (reference sequence). The CDR3 has 16 amino acids. DNA of the CDR3: TGTGCCTGGAGTGTAAAGCGGGGGTTTGGGTCGGAGACCCAGTACTTC. Translated, it gives CAWSVKRGFGSETQYF.

The CDR3 region is CASSLLGQGEEKLFF. CDR3 DNA: TGTGCCAGCAGCTTACTGGGACAGGGCGAAGAAAAACTGTTTTTT. This chain connects TRBV7-2 to TRBJ1-4; 9 bases map to TRBD1. In germline, CDR1 is SGHTA, CDR2 FQGNSA. This CDR3 contains 15 residues. V shed 2 bases, J shed 8 bases, and the junction held 6 bases outside the gene matches.

A few counts support this clone. The chain recombines TRBV9 with TRBJ1-1; tentatively, D is TRBD1 (5 bases). CDR3 size: 13 residues. CDR1 is SGDLS, CDR2 YYNGEE, per germline. The V gene lost 2 bases and the J gene lost 10 bases, with 15 bases spanning the gap. The CDR3 reads CASSVSGGQAAFF. CDR3 DNA sequence: TGTGCCAGCAGCGTCTCGGGGGGTCAGGCAGCTTTCTTT.

CDR3 DNA sequence: TGCGCCAGCAGCTTGGATCCCGCGGGGGGAAAACTGTTTTTT. Translated, it gives CASSLDPAGGKLFF. V gene TRBV5-1 combines with J gene TRBJ1-4; D might be TRBD1 (5 bases). The CDR3 loop spans 14 amino acids. V was shortened by 0 bases and J by 10 bases, with 13 bases between the two germline ends. Germline V gene lookup returns CDR1 SGHRS and CDR2 YFSETQ.

The J gene is TRBJ1-2, the V gene TRBV2; 9 bases are a match to TRBD1. The CDR3 runs 13 residues. Germline-derived CDR1 and CDR2 are SNHLY and FYNNEI. The trim removed 1 base at V and 10 bases at J, leaving 4 bases unmatched. Here the CDR3 DNA reads TGTGCCAGCAGTGAAGTACAGGGGGCTGACTACACCTTC. Its protein is CASSEVQGADYTF.

This rearrangement joins TRBV11-3 to TRBJ2-3; D perhaps matches TRBD1 (6 bases). The CDR3 has 15 amino acids. Trimming removed 5 bases at V and 3 bases at J, with 15 bases between. Germline values: CDR1 SGHNT, CDR2 YENEEA. The chain's CDR3 is CASSALGHLTDTQYF. DNA of the CDR3: TGTGCCAGCAGCGCCTTGGGACATCTAACAGATACGCAGTATTTT.

V and J are TRBV6-2 or TRBV6-3 and TRBJ1-5; 7 positions agree with TRBD1. The CDR3 has 14 amino acids. Trimming took 6 bases from V and 3 from J; bases not matched to a gene: 5. CDR1 is MNHEY, CDR2 SVGEGT, per germline. In nucleotides, the CDR3 is TGTGCCAGCAGCTTCACAGGGGCCAATCAGCCCCAGCATTTT. As protein: CASSFTGANQPQHF.

The rearrangement joins TRBV5-8 to TRBJ2-2, with 7 bases matching TRBD2. This CDR3 has 16 residues. Germline assignment: CDR1 SGHTS and CDR2 YDEGEE. V lost 0 bases, J lost 4 bases, and 6 bases stayed unmatched. CDR3 protein: CASSLAQGGGTGELFF. The DNA for the CDR3 is TGTGCCAGCAGCTTGGCCCAAGGCGGGGGCACCGGGGAGCTGTTTTTT.

J is TRBJ1-2 and V is TRBV11-2; D not certain. The V and J ends lost 5 bases and 9 bases respectively, with 31 bases between them. The V gene's germline CDR1 is SGHAT and CDR2 FQNNGV. The CDR3 extends over 18 amino acids. The CDR3 bases are TGTGCCAGCAGCCCATACTGGCGTGGGGTAGGGAGAGTCTTCAGCTACACCTTC. This sequence encodes CASSPYWRGVGRVFSYTF.

The rearrangement links TRBV18 to TRBJ2-7; possibly TRBD1 for D (5 bases). The V and J ends lost 5 bases and 5 bases respectively, with 16 bases between them. This CDR3 region has 14 residues. Germline lookup yields CDR1 KGHSH and CDR2 LQKENI. The DNA for the CDR3 is TGTGCCAGCTCAGCCTTGGCAGGGATCAACGAGCAGTACTTC. It is translated as CASSALAGINEQYF.

This chain connects TRBV5-5 to TRBJ1-4; 8 bases are shared with TRBD1. V trimming: 4 bases; J trimming: 7 bases; junction bases outside the gene matches: 6. Germline CDR1 and CDR2: SGHKS and YYEKEE (reference sequence). This CDR3 contains 14 residues. CDR3 residues: CASSLGQGGEKLFF. The CDR3 nucleotides read TGTGCCAGCAGCCTCGGACAGGGCGGTGAAAAACTGTTTTTT.

The chain links TRBV5-4 to TRBJ2-6; 7 nucleotides align to TRBD1. V trimming: 0 bases; J trimming: 2 bases; junction bases outside the gene matches: 2. CDR1 is SGHNT and CDR2 is YYREEE in the germline V gene (reference sequence). The CDR3 loop spans 16 amino acids. CDR3 sequence: CASSLEGGAGANVLTF. The CDR3 DNA follows: TGTGCCAGCAGCTTGGAAGGGGGCGCTGGGGCCAACGTCCTGACTTTC.

CDR3 DNA sequence: TGTGCCAGCAGCTTTTCCCTTTCTCCCCTCTCTGGGGCCAACGTCCTGACTTTC. This gives the protein CASSFSLSPLSGANVLTF. The chain links TRBV5-4 to TRBJ2-6; D is ambiguous. CDR1 and CDR2 from the germline V gene are SGHNT and YYREEE (reference sequence). V lost 2 bases, J lost 0 bases, and 15 bases lay in between. The CDR3 contains 18 residues. Based on the CDR3 plus reference TRBV5-4 and TRBJ2-6, the full variable domain is ETGVTQSPTHLIKTRGQQVTLRCSSQSGHNTVSWYQQALGQGPQFIFQYYREEENGRGNFPPRFSGLQFPNYSSELNVNALELDDSALYLCASSFSLSPLSGANVLTFGAGSRLTVL.